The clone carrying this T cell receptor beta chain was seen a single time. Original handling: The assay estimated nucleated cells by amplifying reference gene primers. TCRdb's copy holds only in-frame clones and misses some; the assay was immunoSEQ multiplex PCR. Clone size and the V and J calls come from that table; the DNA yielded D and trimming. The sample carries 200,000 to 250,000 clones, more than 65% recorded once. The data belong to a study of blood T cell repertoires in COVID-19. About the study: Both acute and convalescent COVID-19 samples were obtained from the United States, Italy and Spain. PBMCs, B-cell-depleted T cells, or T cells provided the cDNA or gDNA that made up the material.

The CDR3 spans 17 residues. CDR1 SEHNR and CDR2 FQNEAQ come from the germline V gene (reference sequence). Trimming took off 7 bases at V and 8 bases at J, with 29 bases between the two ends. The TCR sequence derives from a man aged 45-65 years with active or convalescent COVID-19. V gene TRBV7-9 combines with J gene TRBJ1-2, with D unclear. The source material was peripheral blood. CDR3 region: CASIARLGEGHPRGYTF. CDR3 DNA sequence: TGTGCCAGCATAGCCCGGTTAGGTGAGGGCCACCCTAGGGGCTACACCTTC.